The text below deals with one TCR beta chain. What it binds is not known. This sample was taken from a study of T cell responses to AZD1222 COVID-19 vaccine. Study-wide context: Timing groups of about 4 and about 12 weeks for second doses were pooled. Notes on the study in general: Close to half of all spike-specific TCRs reportedly target regions of the variants that are unmutated. Baseline testing showed seropositivity in only six or seven AZD1222 recipients.

The assay was immunoSEQ multiplex PCR, and TCRdb's table has in-frame clones only and misses some. The data hold some 150,000 clones, with 90% to 95% observed a single time. This sample comprised peripheral blood, obtained on day 0 of AZD1222 vaccination. The TCR sequence derives from an adult in good health.

CDR3 amino acids: CASSLGQGAGDTQYF. CDR3 sequence (DNA): TGTGCCAGCAGCCTCGGACAGGGGGCGGGGGATACGCAGTATTTT. The chain employs TRBV6-6 and TRBJ2-3; 11 positions match TRBD1. V was pared by 6 bases and J by 6 bases, with 8 bases of the junction left unmatched. The V gene's germline CDR1 is MNHNY and CDR2 SVGAGI (reference sequence). The CDR3 totals 15 residues.